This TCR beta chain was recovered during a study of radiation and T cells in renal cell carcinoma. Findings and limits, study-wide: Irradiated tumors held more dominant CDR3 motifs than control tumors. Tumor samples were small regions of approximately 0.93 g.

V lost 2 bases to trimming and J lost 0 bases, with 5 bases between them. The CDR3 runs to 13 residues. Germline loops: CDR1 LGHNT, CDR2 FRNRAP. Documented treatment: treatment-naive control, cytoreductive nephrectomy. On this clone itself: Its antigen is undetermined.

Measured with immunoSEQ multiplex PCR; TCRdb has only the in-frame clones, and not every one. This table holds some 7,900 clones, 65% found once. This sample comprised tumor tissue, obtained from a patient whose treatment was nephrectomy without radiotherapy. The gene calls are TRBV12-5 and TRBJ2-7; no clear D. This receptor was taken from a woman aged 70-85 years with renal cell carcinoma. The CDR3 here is CASGLLSSYEQYF. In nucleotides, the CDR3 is TGTGCTAGTGGTTTGTTGAGCTCCTACGAGCAGTACTTC.